Following are 8 T cell receptor beta chains from one sample sequenced in a study of T-cell reconstitution after alpha-beta-depleted transplantation in children. It was with unique molecular identifiers that the TCRbeta library was prepared. TCRdb itself ran the PCR reads through MiXCR, one entry per CDR3 protein. The table records under 300,000 distinct CDR3 sequences, around a tenth of them present only once. This specimen was peripheral blood, taken 180 days after TCRalphabeta/CD19-depleted stem cell transplant. Receptors were obtained from a male patient under 10 years old who had a stem cell transplant for chronic granulomatous disease, so the T cells may come from the graft donor.

This clonotype appeared many times. The CDR3 sequence is CASSSSGTQQETQYF. For the CDR3, the DNA is TGTGCCAGCAGCTCATCCGGGACACAACAAGAGACCCAGTACTTC. The genes are TRBV5-8 and TRBJ2-5, with a possible D match to TRBD1 (6 bases). Deletions cut 3 bases from V and 2 bases from J, with 14 bases between. Germline V gives CDR1 SGHTS, CDR2 YDEGEE. CDR3 length equals 15 residues. Full variable domain (outside the CDR3, taken from reference TRBV5-8 and TRBJ2-5): EAGVTQSPTHLIKTRGQQATLRCSPISGHTSVYWYQQALGLGLQFLLWYDEGEERNRGNFPPRFSGRQFPNYSSELNVNALELEDSALYLCASSSSGTQQETQYFGPGTRLLVL.

In this sample, this clonotype turned up many times. This sequence joins TRBV12-3 or TRBV12-4 and TRBJ2-5, with 8 bases matching TRBD2. The J segment lost 4 bases and the V segment lost 1 base, leaving 14 bases of the junction unmatched. The CDR3 is 18 amino acids. CDR3 loop: CASSLGSGAGGPTETQYF. As DNA, the CDR3 is TGTGCCAGCAGTTTAGGTAGCGGGGCAGGAGGCCCAACAGAGACCCAGTACTTC.

This clonotype was counted ten times or more. The gene calls are TRBV7-8 and TRBJ2-1, with a tentative D call TRBD2 (5 bases). CDR3 size: 14 residues. Germline lookup yields CDR1 SGHVS and CDR2 FQNEAQ. Between the trimmed V and J ends, which lost 10 bases and 5 bases, there was a span of 18 bases. The CDR3 region is CAIRKREKNNEQFF. In DNA, the CDR3 is TGTGCCATCCGTAAGAGGGAGAAGAACAATGAGCAGTTCTTC. Complete variable domain (other parts from reference TRBV7-8 and TRBJ2-1): GAGVSQSPRYKVAKRGQDVALRCDPISGHVSLFWYQQALGQGPEFLTYFQNEAQLDKSGLPSDRFFAERPEGSVSTLKIQRTQQEDSAVYLCAIRKREKNNEQFFGPGTRLTVL.

Ten or more counts support this clonotype. The rearrangement uses TRBV20-1 and TRBJ2-5, with a possible D match to TRBD2 (6 bases). The V gene lost 8 bases and the J gene lost 5 bases, with 24 bases spanning the gap. This CDR3 is built from 15 residues. Germline assignment: CDR1 DFQATT and CDR2 SNEGSKA (reference sequence). The CDR3 is CSSVLAGLSSETQYF. The CDR3 coding sequence is TGCAGTTCTGTGTTGGCCGGACTATCTAGTGAGACCCAGTACTTC.

This clonotype was counted ten times or more. This sequence joins TRBV6-2 or TRBV6-3 and TRBJ1-1; D is perhaps TRBD1 (5 bases). Trimming removed 8 bases from V and 5 bases from J, with 24 bases in between. There are 16 residues in the CDR3. Germline CDR1 MNHEY, CDR2 SVGEGT. Here the CDR3 reads CASLKPPGPGGTEAFF. The CDR3 DNA is TGTGCCAGCCTCAAACCGCCGGGGCCCGGGGGAACTGAAGCTTTCTTT.

The chain combines TRBV3-1 with TRBJ2-2, with TRBD1 identical over 7 bases. Germline lookup yields CDR1 LGHDT and CDR2 YNNKEL (reference sequence). CDR3 length equals 14 residues. Unmatched junction bases numbered 4, after V lost 3 bases and J lost 6 bases. For the CDR3, the DNA is TGTGCCAGCAGCCAGAGGGGGCAAGCCGGGGAGCTGTTTTTT. This encodes CASSQRGQAGELFF.

The chain links TRBV2 to TRBJ2-7; 9 nucleotides agree with TRBD1. J lost 2 bases, V lost 8 bases, and 4 bases had no gene match. This CDR3 spans 13 amino acids. Germline CDR1 reads SNHLY; CDR2 reads FYNNEI. In DNA form, the CDR3 reads TGTGCCAGCGTCTGGGACAGGGCCTACGAGCAGTACTTC. Its translation: CASVWDRAYEQYF.

This clonotype was seen a few times. The chain recombines TRBV12-3 or TRBV12-4 with TRBJ1-3; the D is unclear. Trimming left V 5 bases short and J 4 bases short, with 15 bases between. This CDR3 comprises 15 residues. Here the CDR3 reads CASSPDSPRGNTIYF. The CDR3 DNA follows: TGTGCCAGCAGTCCGGACTCTCCGAGGGGAAACACCATATATTTT.